This T cell receptor beta chain came from a study of CD8 T cells in Susac syndrome. Germline V gene data show CDR1 as SGHRS and CDR2 as YFSETQ. Trimming cost V 0 bases and J 1 base, with 8 bases left between them. The CDR3 is made up of 15 amino acids. With random hexamers, roughly 0.45 to 1 ug RNA was reverse transcribed. An immunoSEQ multiplex PCR generated amplified TCR beta CDR3 products spanning 54 Vbeta and 13 Jbeta. TCRdb itself ran the immunoSEQ multiplex PCR reads through MiXCR, one entry per CDR3 protein. This table has 200,000 to 250,000 distinct CDR3 sequences, around 96% appearing once. This sequence originates from a human donor with multiple sclerosis. The chain has TRBV5-1 and TRBJ2-1; D might be TRBD1 or TRBD2, each matching 6 bases. Sequenced sample: CD4+ T cells from PBMCs. This CDR3 is CASSLVGGSYNEQFF. The CDR3 coding sequence is TGCGCCAGCAGCTTGGTAGGGGGGTCCTACAATGAGCAGTTCTTC.